The next 16 T cell receptor beta chains were all read from a single sample in a study of T-cell reconstitution after alpha-beta-depleted transplantation in children. Unique molecular identifiers were incorporated during preparation of the TCRbeta library. TCRdb re-called the PCR reads with MiXCR, one entry per CDR3 protein. The sample consists of about 500,000 distinct CDR3 sequences, 32% of them appearing once. Source: PBMCs from the stem cell graft donor, taken from the stem cell graft. These receptors all stem from a human donor who donated a stem cell graft to a child with aplastic anemia.

In this sample, this clonotype turned up a few times. This rearrangement joins TRBV15 to TRBJ2-5, with D perhaps being TRBD1 or TRBD2 (5 bases each). This CDR3 is built from 14 residues. Germline V gene data show CDR1 as LNHNV and CDR2 as YYDKDF (reference sequence). V was trimmed by 1 base and J by 4 bases, leaving 10 bases between them. CDR3 sequence (DNA): TGTGCCACCAGCAGAGGAGGGGCCCGAGAGACCCAGTACTTC. Translating it yields CATSRGGARETQYF.

V gene TRBV6-5 combines with J gene TRBJ2-1; D possibly uses TRBD1 or TRBD2 (5 bases each). The germline V gene encodes CDR1 MNHEY and CDR2 SVGAGI. Trimming left V 2 bases short and J 0 bases short, with 11 bases between. The length of the CDR3 is 16 residues. CDR3 DNA sequence: TGTGCCAGCAGTTACGGGGACCCCAGCTCCTACAATGAGCAGTTCTTC. This translates into CASSYGDPSSYNEQFF.

This sequence joins TRBV12-5 and TRBJ2-2; unclear D gene. The CDR3 covers 13 residues. V was clipped by 6 bases and J by 3 bases, with 8 bases between them. The germline CDR1 and CDR2 sequences are LGHNT and FRNRAP. The CDR3 spells CASGPSDTGELFF. The CDR3 nucleotides are TGTGCTAGTGGCCCCTCGGACACCGGGGAGCTGTTTTTT.

The chain recombines TRBV20-1 with TRBJ2-3, with D possibly TRBD2 on 7 matching bases. CDR1 is DFQATT, CDR2 SNEGSKA, per germline (reference sequence). This CDR3 region has 12 residues. The V and J ends lost 3 bases and 8 bases respectively, with 12 bases between them. The CDR3 sequence: CSASPGGPTQYF. The CDR3 DNA reads TGCAGTGCTAGCCCCGGGGGGCCTACGCAGTATTTT.

This clonotype has only a few counts. The chain recombines TRBV20-1 with TRBJ1-5; D unresolved. The V end lost 0 bases, the J end lost 7 bases, and 16 bases lay between the germline ends. Per the germline V gene, CDR1 is DFQATT and CDR2 is SNEGSKA (reference sequence). The CDR3 totals 15 residues. This CDR3 reads CSARDPGRRGQPQHF. CDR3 in DNA: TGCAGTGCTAGAGATCCGGGCCGGCGTGGGCAGCCCCAGCATTTT.

This chain joins TRBV18 and TRBJ2-6; D is tentatively TRBD1 or TRBD2 (5 bases each). There are 17 residues in the CDR3. Deletions cut 1 base from V and 2 bases from J, with 12 bases between. The germline gives CDR1 KGHSH, CDR2 LQKENI. CDR3 region: CASSPRGRHPGANVLTF. DNA for the CDR3: TGTGCCAGCTCACCACGGGGACGTCACCCTGGGGCCAACGTCCTGACTTTC. Full variable domain (outside the CDR3, taken from reference TRBV18 and TRBJ2-6): NAGVMQNPRHLVRRRGQEARLRCSPMKGHSHVYWYRQLPEEGLKFMVYLQKENIIDESGMPKERFSAEFPKEGPSILRIQQVVRGDSAAYFCASSPRGRHPGANVLTFGAGSRLTVL.

The table lists this clonotype with a few counts. The chain couples TRBV6-5 to TRBJ1-5; 10 bases fit TRBD1. Germline assignment: CDR1 MNHEY and CDR2 SVGAGI. Germline trimming cut 8 bases from V and 7 bases from J; bases unmatched to any gene: 11. This CDR3 spans 15 amino acids. Written as DNA, the CDR3 is TGTGCCAGCGCCCTAGGGGGACAGGGGACCCAGCCCCAGCATTTT. Its protein is CASALGGQGTQPQHF.

The V and J genes are TRBV5-4 and TRBJ2-3; D possibly corresponds to TRBD2 (6 bases). The CDR3 extends over 16 amino acids. Germline V gene data show CDR1 as SGHNT and CDR2 as YYREEE (reference sequence). Between the trimmed V and J ends, which lost 4 bases and 3 bases, there was a span of 18 bases. CDR3 in DNA: TGTGCCAGCAGCGCCGGGACCGCCCGGGGGACAGATACGCAGTATTTT. Translating it yields CASSAGTARGTDTQYF.

This chain connects TRBV5-4 to TRBJ1-5; the match to TRBD1 covers 8 bases. Germline trimming cut 3 bases from V and 5 bases from J; bases unmatched to any gene: 13. Per the germline V gene, CDR1 is SGHNT and CDR2 is YYREEE (reference sequence). There are 17 residues in the CDR3. CDR3 protein: CASSSGVIQGVDQPQHF. As DNA, the CDR3 is TGTGCCAGCAGCTCGGGGGTAATACAGGGGGTCGATCAGCCCCAGCATTTT.

The CDR3 bases are TGTGCCAGCAGCCACGGACTAGCGGGAGAGACCCAGTACTTC. Encoded protein: CASSHGLAGETQYF. The chain is built from TRBV14 and TRBJ2-5; 11 nucleotides line up with TRBD2. Germline V gene lookup returns CDR1 SGHDN and CDR2 FVKESK. This CDR3 comprises 14 residues. V lost 3 bases to trimming and J lost 4 bases; unmatched junction nucleotides: 1.

There are a few counts of this clonotype. The rearrangement links TRBV11-2 to TRBJ2-1, with 7 bases that match TRBD2. J gave up 6 bases and V 6 bases, and 8 bases lay outside the gene matches. The CDR3 is made up of 14 amino acids. Germline V lookup: CDR1 SGHAT, CDR2 FQNNGV. The CDR3 DNA reads TGTGCCAGCAGAAATCCGGGACTATCCAATGAGCAGTTCTTC. It specifies CASRNPGLSNEQFF.

The chain employs TRBV24-1 and TRBJ2-1; TRBD2 matches 7 bases. From germline, CDR1 is KGHDR and CDR2 SFDVKD. Losses at the gene ends were 3 bases for V and 4 bases for J; bases not matched to a gene: 8. CDR3 length equals 16 residues. Written as DNA, the CDR3 is TGTGCCACCAGTGATCCAGGTCAGCGGGGTTACAATGAGCAGTTCTTC. Amino acids: CATSDPGQRGYNEQFF.

V is TRBV28 and J is TRBJ2-1; 11 bases fit TRBD2. This CDR3 is built from 17 residues. Trimming took 5 bases from V and 0 from J; bases not matched to a gene: 6. Germline V gene lookup returns CDR1 MDHEN and CDR2 SYDVKM. CDR3 sequence: CASSQTSGAISYNEQFF. As DNA, the CDR3 is TGTGCCAGCAGTCAGACTAGCGGGGCTATCTCCTACAATGAGCAGTTCTTC.

The V call is TRBV18, the J call TRBJ2-7; 8 bases line up with TRBD2. This CDR3 is built from 17 residues. The germline V gene has CDR1 KGHSH and CDR2 LQKENI. Trimming removed 2 bases from V and 2 bases from J; junction bases left unmatched: 11. In DNA form, the CDR3 reads TGTGCCAGCTCACCAACGACCGGAGCGGGAGTGACCTACGAGCAGTACTTC. It translates to CASSPTTGAGVTYEQYF. The variable domain in full, with the rest retrieved from reference TRBV18 and TRBJ2-7, is NAGVMQNPRHLVRRRGQEARLRCSPMKGHSHVYWYRQLPEEGLKFMVYLQKENIIDESGMPKERFSAEFPKEGPSILRIQQVVRGDSAAYFCASSPTTGAGVTYEQYFGPGTRLTVT.

The chain carries TRBV7-9 and TRBJ2-7; tentative D call: TRBD1 (5 bases). The CDR3 is 12 amino acids. The germline V and J ends were trimmed by 3 bases and 6 bases, with 9 bases remaining between them. The V gene's germline CDR1 is SEHNR and CDR2 FQNEAQ (reference sequence). This CDR3 is CASSFPGSEQYV. CDR3 DNA sequence: TGTGCCAGCAGCTTTCCAGGGTCCGAGCAGTACGTC.

The chain has TRBV12-3 or TRBV12-4 and TRBJ2-1, with 7 nucleotides matching TRBD1. The CDR3 length is 14 residues. With 6 bases clipped from V and 7 bases from J, the junction kept 9 bases outside the gene matches. The CDR3 spells CASSSGQAVNEQFF. The CDR3 DNA reads as TGTGCCAGCAGCAGCGGACAGGCTGTTAATGAGCAGTTCTTC.